This T cell receptor (beta chain) was observed in a study of blood T cell repertoires in COVID-19. Turning to the study itself: Sources were T cells, B-cell-depleted T cells, or PBMCs; the material itself was cDNA or gDNA.

This CDR3 contains 16 residues. Trimming cost V 7 bases and J 1 base, with 19 bases left between them. CDR1 is MRHNA, CDR2 SNTAGT, per germline. The data were produced by immunoSEQ multiplex PCR, yet TCRdb's version contains in-frame clones alone and is incomplete. The data show under 300,000 clones, 75% to 85% seen once. The TCR comes from a woman aged 40 to 55 who had recovered from COVID-19. The J gene is TRBJ2-5, the V gene TRBV6-4; possible D gene TRBD2, 6 bases. The sequenced material came from peripheral blood. Here the CDR3 DNA reads TGTGCCAGCAACTCGGGTAGCGGCGGGACCCAAGAGACCCAGTACTTC. Translating gives CASNSGSGGTQETQYF.